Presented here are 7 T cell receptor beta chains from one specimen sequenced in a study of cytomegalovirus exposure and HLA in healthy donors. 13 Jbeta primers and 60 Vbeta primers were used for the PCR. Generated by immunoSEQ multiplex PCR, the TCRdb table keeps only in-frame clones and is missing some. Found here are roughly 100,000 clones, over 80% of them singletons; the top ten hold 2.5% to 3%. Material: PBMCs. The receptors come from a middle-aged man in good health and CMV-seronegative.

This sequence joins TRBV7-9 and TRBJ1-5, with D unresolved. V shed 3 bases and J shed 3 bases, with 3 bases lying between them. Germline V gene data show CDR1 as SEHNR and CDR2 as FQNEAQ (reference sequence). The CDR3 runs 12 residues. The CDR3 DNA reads TGTGCCAGCAGCTTCTCCAATCAGCCCCAGCATTTT. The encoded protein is CASSFSNQPQHF.

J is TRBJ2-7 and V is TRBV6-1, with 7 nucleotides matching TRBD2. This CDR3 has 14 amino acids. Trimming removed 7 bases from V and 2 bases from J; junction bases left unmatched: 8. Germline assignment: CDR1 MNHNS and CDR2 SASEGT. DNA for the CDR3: TGTGCCAGCACCGAGGGAGGGACGGCCTACGAGCAGTACTTC. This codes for CASTEGGTAYEQYF.

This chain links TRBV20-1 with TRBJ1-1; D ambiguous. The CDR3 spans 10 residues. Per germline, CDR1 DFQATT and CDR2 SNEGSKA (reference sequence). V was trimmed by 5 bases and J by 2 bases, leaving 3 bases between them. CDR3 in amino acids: CSASNTEAFF. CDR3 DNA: TGCAGTGCTTCTAACACTGAAGCTTTCTTT.

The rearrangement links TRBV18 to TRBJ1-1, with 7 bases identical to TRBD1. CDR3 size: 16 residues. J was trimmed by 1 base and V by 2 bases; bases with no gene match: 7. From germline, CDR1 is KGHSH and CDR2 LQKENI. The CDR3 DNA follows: TGTGCCAGCTCACCAGTAGTAGCAGGGGGGAACACTGAAGCTTTCTTT. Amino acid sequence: CASSPVVAGGNTEAFF.

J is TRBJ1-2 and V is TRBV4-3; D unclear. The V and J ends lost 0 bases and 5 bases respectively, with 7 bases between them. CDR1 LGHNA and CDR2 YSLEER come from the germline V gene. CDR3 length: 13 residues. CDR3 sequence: CASSQDNGYGYTF. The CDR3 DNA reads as TGCGCCAGCAGCCAAGATAACGGGTATGGCTACACCTTC.

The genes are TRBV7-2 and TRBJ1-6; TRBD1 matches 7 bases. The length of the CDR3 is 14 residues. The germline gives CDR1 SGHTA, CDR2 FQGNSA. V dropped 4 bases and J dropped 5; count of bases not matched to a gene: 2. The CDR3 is CASSSTGNNSPLHF. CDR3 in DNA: TGTGCCAGCAGCTCGACAGGGAATAATTCACCCCTCCACTTT.

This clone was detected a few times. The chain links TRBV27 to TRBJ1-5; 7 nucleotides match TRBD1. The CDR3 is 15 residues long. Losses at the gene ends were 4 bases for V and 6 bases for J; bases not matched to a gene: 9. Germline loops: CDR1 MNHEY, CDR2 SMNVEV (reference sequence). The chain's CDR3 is CASSSSNRGSQPQHF. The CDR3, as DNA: TGTGCCAGCAGTTCAAGTAACAGGGGAAGTCAGCCCCAGCATTTT.